This is a list of T cell receptor beta chains from one sample in a study of blood T cell repertoires in COVID-19. TCRdb keeps only in-frame clones here, not all; method: immunoSEQ multiplex PCR. Here the sample spans 40,000 to 45,000 clones, roughly 89% being singletons. Sequenced input: peripheral blood. The receptors stem from a man in his fifties or sixties with active COVID-19. The CDR3 runs from the conserved cysteine through the conserved F or W. D genes are given only for firm matches. For some rows the clone size is stated as once, few or many, or as a class when expanded; others skip it.

>-|TRBV3-1/TRBV3-2|TRBJ1-2|-
TGTGCCAGCAGCCCTACGGCAGGGAGGGGTGGCTACACCTTC
CASSPTAGRGGYTF
>-|TRBV19|TRBJ2-1|-
TGTGCCAGTAGTCTCACCCATGGAGTTCTCTTTTACAATGAGCAGTTCTTC
CASSLTHGVLFYNEQFF
>-|TRBV6-2/TRBV6-3|TRBJ2-7|-
TGTGCCAGCAGTAACCCACCAACGGTTCCCTCCTACGAGCAGTACTTC
CASSNPPTVPSYEQYF
>TRBD2|TRBV6-2/TRBV6-3|TRBJ2-5|-
TGTGCCAGCAGTTACGGCGGTAGCGGGAAAGAGACCCAGTACTTC
CASSYGGSGKETQYF
>-|TRBV30|TRBJ2-1|-
TGTGCCTGGAGTACTAACGCGGGTGAGCAGTTCTTC
CAWSTNAGEQFF
>TRBD2|TRBV5-1|TRBJ2-1|-
TGCGCCAGCAGCTTAGACAGCGGGAGGGACAATGAGCAGTTCTTC
CASSLDSGRDNEQFF
>-|TRBV7-9|TRBJ1-2|-
TGTGCCAGCAGCTTAGCCCCAGGTACTTATGGCTACACCTTC
CASSLAPGTYGYTF
>TRBD1|TRBV9|TRBJ2-7|once
TGTGCCAGCAGCGTAGAGGGGGACAGAGCCTACGAGCAGTACTTC
CASSVEGDRAYEQYF
>-|TRBV9|TRBJ1-1|-
TGTGCCAGCAGCGACAGGGAGGGGCGGATGAACACTGAAGCTTTCTTT
CASSDREGRMNTEAFF
>TRBD1|TRBV12-3/TRBV12-4|TRBJ1-1|once
TGTGCCAGCAGGGGACAGGGGCGGACTGAAGCTTTCTTT
CASRGQGRTEAFF
>-|TRBV13|TRBJ2-1|few
TGTGCCAGCAGCTTAGGAGGCCAGGGGGGAAATGAGCAGTTCTTC
CASSLGGQGGNEQFF
>-|TRBV27|TRBJ2-7|-
TGTGCCAGCAGTTCCTCCGCGACTTACGAGCAGTACTTC
CASSSSATYEQYF
>-|TRBV15|TRBJ2-7|few
TGTGCCACCAGCGAGGCACCAACGAGCTCCTACGAGCAGTACTTC
CATSEAPTSSYEQYF
>-|TRBV7-9|TRBJ2-5|-
TGTGCCAGCAGCTTAGCGGCAGGGAAGGGAAAGACCCAGTACTTC
CASSLAAGKGKTQYF
>-|TRBV6-2/TRBV6-3|TRBJ2-5|-
TGTGCCAGCAGTTACGGGGACCGGGACTACCAAGAGACCCAGTACTTC
CASSYGDRDYQETQYF
>TRBD2|TRBV15|TRBJ2-1|once
TGTGCCACCAGCGCACTAGCGGGGGGTTTCTACAATGAGCAGTTCTTC
CATSALAGGFYNEQFF
>TRBD2|TRBV5-1|TRBJ2-1|few
TGCGCCAGCAGCTTGAGGTCTAGCGGGAGTACAGCTTACAATGAGCAGTTCTTC
CASSLRSSGSTAYNEQFF
>TRBD2|TRBV18|TRBJ2-7|-
TGTGCCAGCTCACCCCTAGCGGGTGTTGGTGAGCAGTACTTC
CASSPLAGVGEQYF
>TRBD1|TRBV30|TRBJ1-2|-
TGTGCCCGGACAGGGGGATACTATGGCTACACCTTC
CARTGGYYGYTF
>-|TRBV7-9|TRBJ2-1|-
TGTGCCAGCAGCTTACTAGGAGAGCAGTTCTTC
CASSLLGEQFF
>-|TRBV9|TRBJ1-1|-
TGTGCCAGCAGCCCCATCACTGAAGCTTTCTTT
CASSPITEAFF
>TRBD1|TRBV19|TRBJ2-5|-
TGTGCCAGTAGTCGTCCCGGGACAGGGAAAGAGACCCAGTACTTC
CASSRPGTGKETQYF
>-|TRBV12-5|TRBJ1-1|-
TGTGCTAGTGGTTTGCCCCCCGAGTCTGAAGCTTTCTTT
CASGLPPESEAFF
>TRBD2|TRBV24-1|TRBJ2-3|-
TGTGCCACCAGTGAGGGGGGTAGCGGGAGGATAACAGATACGCAGTATTTT
CATSEGGSGRITDTQYF
>TRBD1|TRBV9|TRBJ2-3|-
TGTGCCAGCAGCGTCCTAGGAGGGACAGGAGGCACAGATACGCAGTATTTT
CASSVLGGTGGTDTQYF
>TRBD1|TRBV10-1|TRBJ1-2|once
TGCGCCAGCAGGGTACAGGGGTTAGGATGTATCGTTTGCTATGGCTACACCTTC
CASRVQGLGCIVCYGYTF
>TRBD2|TRBV6-2/TRBV6-3|TRBJ2-7|-
TGTGCCAGCAGTTACCCAGGTCAGGCGGGGGGGGCAAATCGTGAGCAGTACTTC
CASSYPGQAGGANREQYF
>-|TRBV10-3|TRBJ1-1|-
TGTGCCATCAGTGAACAGGGAAGGTCAACTGAAGCTTTCTTT
CAISEQGRSTEAFF
>TRBD2|TRBV25-1|TRBJ2-1|-
TGTGCCAGCAGTAAGGGTCTAGCGGGAGGGGGCAATGAGCAGTTCTTC
CASSKGLAGGGNEQFF
>-|TRBV6-5|TRBJ2-6|-
TGTGCCAGCAGTTACTCGAGGGGGTCTGGGGCCAACGTCCTGACTTTC
CASSYSRGSGANVLTF
>TRBD1|TRBV5-1|TRBJ2-3|-
TGCGCCAGCAGCCCAAAAGTGGGACAGGAAGGGGATACGCAGTATTTT
CASSPKVGQEGDTQYF
>-|TRBV9|TRBJ2-5|-
TGTGCCAGCAGCTTCCGACTAGAAGAGACCCAGTACTTC
CASSFRLEETQYF
>TRBD2|TRBV2|TRBJ2-7|few
TGTGCCAGCAGTTCACCACTAGCGGGAGGATCCTACGAGCAGTACTTC
CASSSPLAGGSYEQYF
>TRBD1|TRBV5-1|TRBJ2-2|-
TGCGCCAGCAGCTTGGCCCTGACAGGGGCCGGGGAGCTGTTTTTT
CASSLALTGAGELFF
>-|TRBV19|TRBJ2-5|once
TGTGCCAGTAGTCCTAATCGGGAGACCCAGTACTTC
CASSPNRETQYF
>-|TRBV4-2|TRBJ2-7|-
TGTGCCAGCAGCCAAGATTTCACGGGAGATTCGTACGAGCAGTACTTC
CASSQDFTGDSYEQYF
>-|TRBV7-9|TRBJ2-2|-
TGTGCCAGCAGCTCCGGGGAACCCGGGGAGCTGTTTTTT
CASSSGEPGELFF
>TRBD2|TRBV20-1|TRBJ2-1|-
TGCAGTGCTAGTCCCCTAGCGGCGTACGGGAATGAGCAGTTCTTC
CSASPLAAYGNEQFF